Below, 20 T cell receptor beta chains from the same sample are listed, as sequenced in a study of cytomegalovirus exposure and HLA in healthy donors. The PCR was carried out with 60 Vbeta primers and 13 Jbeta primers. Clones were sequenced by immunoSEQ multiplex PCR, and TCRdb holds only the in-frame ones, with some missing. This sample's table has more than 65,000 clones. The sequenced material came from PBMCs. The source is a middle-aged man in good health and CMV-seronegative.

The CDR3, as DNA: TGTGCCTGGAGTGGGACAGGGGTCGATGAGCAGTTCTTC. Its protein is CAWSGTGVDEQFF. This chain uses TRBV30 with TRBJ2-1, with TRBD1 matching 9 bases. Trimming at V came to 1 base and at J to 8 bases, leaving 3 bases not matched to a gene. Germline V gene sequence: CDR1 GTSNPN, CDR2 SVGIG (reference sequence). The CDR3 length is 13 residues.

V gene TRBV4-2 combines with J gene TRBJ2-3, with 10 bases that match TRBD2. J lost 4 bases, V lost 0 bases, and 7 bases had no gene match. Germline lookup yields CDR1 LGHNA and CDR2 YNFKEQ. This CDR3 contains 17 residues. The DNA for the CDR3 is TGTGCCAGCAGCCAAGAATGGAGCGGGGGGGCCGCAGATACGCAGTATTTT. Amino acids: CASSQEWSGGAADTQYF.

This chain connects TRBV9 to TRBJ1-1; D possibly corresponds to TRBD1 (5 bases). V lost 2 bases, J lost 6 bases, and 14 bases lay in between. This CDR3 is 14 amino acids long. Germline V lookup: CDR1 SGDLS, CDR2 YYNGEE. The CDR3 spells CASSVDPGGAEAFF. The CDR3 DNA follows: TGTGCCAGCAGCGTGGACCCCGGGGGTGCTGAAGCTTTCTTT.

CDR3 protein: CASRTGLGYDGYTF. CDR3 coding DNA: TGTGCCAGCAGGACAGGGTTAGGATACGATGGCTACACCTTC. The chain carries TRBV19 and TRBJ1-2; 8 nucleotides match TRBD1. From germline, CDR1 is LNHDA and CDR2 SQIVND (reference sequence). Trimming at V came to 9 bases and at J to 6 bases, leaving 12 bases not matched to a gene. CDR3 length: 14 residues.

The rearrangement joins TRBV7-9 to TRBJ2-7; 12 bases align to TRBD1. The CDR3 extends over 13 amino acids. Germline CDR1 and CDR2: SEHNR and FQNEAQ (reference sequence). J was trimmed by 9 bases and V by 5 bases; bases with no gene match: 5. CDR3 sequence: CASSPGQGAVQYF. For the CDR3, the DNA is TGTGCCAGCAGCCCGGGACAGGGGGCCGTGCAGTACTTC.

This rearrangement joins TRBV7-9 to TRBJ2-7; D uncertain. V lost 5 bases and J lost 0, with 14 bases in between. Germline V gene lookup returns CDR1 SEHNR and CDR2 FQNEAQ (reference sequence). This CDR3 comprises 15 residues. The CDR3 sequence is CASSPTDGYSYEQYF. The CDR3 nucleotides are TGTGCCAGCAGCCCAACAGACGGCTACTCCTACGAGCAGTACTTC.

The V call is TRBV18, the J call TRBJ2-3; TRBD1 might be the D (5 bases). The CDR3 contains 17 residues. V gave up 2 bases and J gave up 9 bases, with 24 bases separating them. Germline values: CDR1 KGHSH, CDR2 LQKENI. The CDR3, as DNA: TGTGCCAGCTCACCAGGGTTGCGGACACGTGCTGAGTCGACGCAGTATTTT. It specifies CASSPGLRTRAESTQYF.

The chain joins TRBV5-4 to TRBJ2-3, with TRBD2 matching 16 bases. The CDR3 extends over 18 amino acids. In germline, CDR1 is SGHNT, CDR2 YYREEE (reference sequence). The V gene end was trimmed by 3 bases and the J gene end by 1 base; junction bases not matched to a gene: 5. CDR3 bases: TGTGCCAGCAGCTCGGGACTAGCGGGGGGGCGAGGCACAGATACGCAGTATTTT. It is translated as CASSSGLAGGRGTDTQYF.

CDR3 DNA sequence: TGTGCCACCAGCCGCCGGGTGTGGGTGACCTACTACGAGCAGTACTTC. It is translated as CATSRRVWVTYYEQYF. The chain is built from TRBV15 and TRBJ2-5, with D hard to call. The closer fit of TRBJ2-7 to the DNA end suggests the J call may be wrong. CDR3 length equals 16 residues. Germline V gene sequence: CDR1 LNHNV, CDR2 YYDKDF (reference sequence).

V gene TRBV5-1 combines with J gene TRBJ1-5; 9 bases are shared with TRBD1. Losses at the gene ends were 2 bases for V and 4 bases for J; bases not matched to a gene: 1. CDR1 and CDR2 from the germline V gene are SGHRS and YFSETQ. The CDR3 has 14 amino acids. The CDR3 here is CASSLGTGNQPQHF. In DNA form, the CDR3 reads TGCGCCAGCAGCTTAGGGACAGGGAATCAGCCCCAGCATTTT.

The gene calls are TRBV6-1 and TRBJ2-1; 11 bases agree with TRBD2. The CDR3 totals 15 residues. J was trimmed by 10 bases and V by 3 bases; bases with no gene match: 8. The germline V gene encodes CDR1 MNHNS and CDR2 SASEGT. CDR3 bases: TGTGCCAGCAGTGATCGTAGCGGGGGGGCGGAAGAGCAGTTCTTC. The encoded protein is CASSDRSGGAEEQFF.

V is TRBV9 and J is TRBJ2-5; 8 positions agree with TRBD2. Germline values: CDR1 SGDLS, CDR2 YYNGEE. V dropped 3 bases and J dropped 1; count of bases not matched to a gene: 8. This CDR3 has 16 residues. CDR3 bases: TGTGCCAGCAGCGGCGGGGGGAGCGCGTTCCAAGAGACCCAGTACTTC. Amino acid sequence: CASSGGGSAFQETQYF.

The CDR3 sequence is CASSFVGGINNEQFF. The CDR3 DNA is TGCGCCAGCAGCTTCGTAGGGGGCATCAACAATGAGCAGTTCTTC. The gene calls are TRBV5-1 and TRBJ2-1; 7 bases align to TRBD1. Germline V gene data show CDR1 as SGHRS and CDR2 as YFSETQ. CDR3 size: 15 residues. J was trimmed by 5 bases and V by 2 bases; bases with no gene match: 7.

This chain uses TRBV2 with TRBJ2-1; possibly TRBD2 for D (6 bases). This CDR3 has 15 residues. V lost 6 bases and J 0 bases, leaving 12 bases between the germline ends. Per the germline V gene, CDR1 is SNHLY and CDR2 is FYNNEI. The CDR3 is CASRGTLSSYNEQFF. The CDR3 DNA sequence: TGTGCCAGCAGGGGGACTCTGAGCTCCTACAATGAGCAGTTCTTC.

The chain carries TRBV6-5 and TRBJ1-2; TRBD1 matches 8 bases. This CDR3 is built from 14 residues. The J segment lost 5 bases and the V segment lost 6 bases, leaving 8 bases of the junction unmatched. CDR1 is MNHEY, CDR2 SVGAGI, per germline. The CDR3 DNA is TGTGCCAGCAGAAAGGGGACAGGCGGTTATGGCTACACCTTC. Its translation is CASRKGTGGYGYTF.

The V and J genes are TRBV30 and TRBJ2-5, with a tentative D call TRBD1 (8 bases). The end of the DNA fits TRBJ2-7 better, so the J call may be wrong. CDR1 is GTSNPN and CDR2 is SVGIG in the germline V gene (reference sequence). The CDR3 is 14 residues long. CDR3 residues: CAWSADRDYNEQYF. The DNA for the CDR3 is TGTGCCTGGAGTGCGGACAGGGACTATAACGAGCAGTACTTC.

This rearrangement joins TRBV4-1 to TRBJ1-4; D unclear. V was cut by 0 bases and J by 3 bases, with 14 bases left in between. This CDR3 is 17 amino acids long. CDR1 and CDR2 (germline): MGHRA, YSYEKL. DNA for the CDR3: TGCGCCAGCAGCCAAGAGAATCGGGGTTTGTCTAATGAAAAACTGTTTTTT. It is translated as CASSQENRGLSNEKLFF.

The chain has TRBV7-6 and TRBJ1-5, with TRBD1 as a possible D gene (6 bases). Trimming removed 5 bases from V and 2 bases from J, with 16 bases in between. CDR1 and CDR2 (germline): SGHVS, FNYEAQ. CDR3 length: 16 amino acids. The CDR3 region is CASSPRGGVGNQPQHF. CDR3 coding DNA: TGTGCCAGCAGCCCCAGGGGTGGGGTGGGCAATCAGCCCCAGCATTTT.

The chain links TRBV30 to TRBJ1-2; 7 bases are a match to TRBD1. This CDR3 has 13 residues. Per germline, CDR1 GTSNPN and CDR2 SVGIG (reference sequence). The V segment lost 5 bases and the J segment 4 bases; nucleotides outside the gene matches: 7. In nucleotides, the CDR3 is TGTGCCTGGGACAGGGCGGGAGGCTATGGCTACACCTTC. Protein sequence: CAWDRAGGYGYTF.

The CDR3 DNA is TGTGCCAGCAGCTTCTCTAGCGGGGGACACACGAATACGCAGTATTTT. It codes for CASSFSSGGHTNTQYF. This chain joins TRBV7-9 and TRBJ2-3; 10 bases agree with TRBD2. The germline V gene has CDR1 SEHNR and CDR2 FQNEAQ (reference sequence). The CDR3 has 16 amino acids. Losses at the gene ends were 3 bases for V and 7 bases for J; bases not matched to a gene: 10.